Shown below are 12 T cell receptor beta chains from a single sample sequenced in a study of T cells expressing NK-cell markers. Following a re-call of the 5' RACE reads, TCRdb has one entry per CDR3 protein and lacks DNA. Recorded for this sample: roughly 380,000 distinct CDR3 sequences. Sequenced material: blood T cells: a sorted CD56 or NKG2C T cell subset, CD4+ or CD8+ T cells, or bulk PBMC T cells (not recorded which). The receptors derive from a man aged 18 to 69 in good health.

Here the CDR3 reads CASSGALGTEAFF. The rearrangement links TRBV12-3 or TRBV12-4 to TRBJ1-1. CDR3 length: 13 residues.

The V and J genes are TRBV7-2 and TRBJ1-6. The CDR3 is made up of 16 amino acids. The germline CDR1 and CDR2 sequences are SGHTA and FQGNSA. CDR3 in amino acids: CASSPLHQSYNSPLHF. Using reference TRBV7-2 and TRBJ1-6 for the parts outside the CDR3, the full variable domain is GAGVSQSPSNKVTEKGKDVELRCDPISGHTALYWYRQSLGQGLEFLIYFQGNSAPDKSGLPSDRFSAERTGGSVSTLTIQRTQQEDSAVYLCASSPLHQSYNSPLHFGNGTRLTVT.

The V call is TRBV5-4, the J call TRBJ2-7; TCRdb picks TRBD1, but there is no DNA to check that call. The germline V gene encodes CDR1 SGHNT and CDR2 YYREEE (reference sequence). This CDR3 has 14 amino acids. The CDR3 spells CASSRGQGVYEQYF. The full variable domain, rest sourced from reference TRBV5-4 and TRBJ2-7, is ETGVTQSPTHLIKTRGQQVTLRCSSQSGHNTVSWYQQALGQGPQFIFQYYREEENGRGNFPPRFSGLQFPNYSSELNVNALELDDSALYLCASSRGQGVYEQYFGPGTRLTVT.

The V call is TRBV19, the J call TRBJ2-3. CDR3 length: 13 residues. Germline values: CDR1 LNHDA, CDR2 SQIVND (reference sequence). This chain's CDR3 is CASRFAGPDTQYF. The full variable domain, with the rest looked up from reference TRBV19 and TRBJ2-3, is DGGITQSPKYLFRKEGQNVTLSCEQNLNHDAMYWYRQDPGQGLRLIYYSQIVNDFQKGDIAEGYSVSREKKESFPLTVTSAQKNPTAFYLCASRFAGPDTQYFGPGTRLTVL.

The chain couples TRBV2 to TRBJ2-3; absent DNA, TCRdb's TRBD1 call cannot be checked. The CDR3 has 14 residues. Germline CDR1 is SNHLY and CDR2 is FYNNEI. CDR3 amino acids: CASPGEDYTDTQYF.

The rearrangement links TRBV2 to TRBJ2-7; as DNA is missing, the TRBD1 call by TCRdb cannot be tested. There are 15 residues in the CDR3. CDR1 is SNHLY and CDR2 is FYNNEI in the germline V gene. The CDR3 reads CASTGDWVGDYEQYF.

The chain combines TRBV9 with TRBJ2-1; TCRdb lists TRBD2, though no DNA is available to test this call. Per the germline V gene, CDR1 is SGDLS and CDR2 is YYNGEE. The CDR3 runs to 16 residues. CDR3 sequence: CASSLRLAGGYNEQFF. Filled out from reference TRBV9 and TRBJ2-1, the complete variable domain reads DSGVTQTPKHLITATGQRVTLRCSPRSGDLSVYWYQQSLDQGLQFLIQYYNGEERAKGNILERFSAQQFPDLHSELNLSSLELGDSALYFCASSLRLAGGYNEQFFGPGTRLTVL.

The rearrangement uses TRBV18 and TRBJ1-4; TCRdb selects TRBD1, and the lack of DNA leaves this call unchecked. CDR3 length: 11 residues. In germline, CDR1 is KGHSH, CDR2 LQKENI. The CDR3 sequence: CASSGLTGLFF.

The rearrangement uses TRBV20-1 and TRBJ1-1. This CDR3 comprises 12 residues. The V gene's germline CDR1 is DFQATT and CDR2 SNEGSKA (reference sequence). The CDR3 loop reads CSARDVGYEAFF.

The chain uses TRBV18 and TRBJ1-6; TCRdb names TRBD1, which stays unverified in the absence of DNA. Germline V lookup: CDR1 KGHSH, CDR2 LQKENI. This CDR3 has 17 residues. The chain's CDR3 is CASSPRDRGRRGSPLHF.

The chain has TRBV7-9 and TRBJ1-1; TCRdb gives TRBD1 as the D gene, but with no DNA this cannot be confirmed. This CDR3 is 17 amino acids long. The germline CDR1 and CDR2 sequences are SEHNR and FQNEAQ (reference sequence). Here the CDR3 reads CASSRSGTGVMGTEAFF.

The CDR3 here is CSAGGQVGSPLHF. The chain joins TRBV20-1 to TRBJ1-6; checking the TCRdb D call of TRBD1 is not possible without DNA. Germline CDR1 DFQATT, CDR2 SNEGSKA (reference sequence). This CDR3 has 13 amino acids.